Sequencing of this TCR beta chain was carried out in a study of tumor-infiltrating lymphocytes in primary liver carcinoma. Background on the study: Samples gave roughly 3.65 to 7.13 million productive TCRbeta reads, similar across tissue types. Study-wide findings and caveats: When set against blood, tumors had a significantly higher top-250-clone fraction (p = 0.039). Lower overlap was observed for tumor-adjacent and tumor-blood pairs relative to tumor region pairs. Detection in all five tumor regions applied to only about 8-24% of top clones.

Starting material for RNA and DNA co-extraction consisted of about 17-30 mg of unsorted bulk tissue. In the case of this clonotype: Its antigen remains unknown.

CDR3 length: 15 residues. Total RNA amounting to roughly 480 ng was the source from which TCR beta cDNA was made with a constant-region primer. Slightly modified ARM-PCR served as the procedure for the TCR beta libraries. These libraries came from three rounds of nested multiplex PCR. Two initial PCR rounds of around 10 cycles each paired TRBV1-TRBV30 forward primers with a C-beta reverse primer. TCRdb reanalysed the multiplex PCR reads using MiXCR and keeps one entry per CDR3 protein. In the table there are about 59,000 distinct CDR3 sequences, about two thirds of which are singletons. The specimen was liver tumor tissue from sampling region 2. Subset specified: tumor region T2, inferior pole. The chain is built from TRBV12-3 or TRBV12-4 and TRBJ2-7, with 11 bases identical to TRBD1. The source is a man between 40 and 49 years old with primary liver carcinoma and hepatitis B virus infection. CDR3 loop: CASCTGTGGSYEQYF. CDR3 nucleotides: TGTGCTAGCTGTACGGGGACAGGGGGGTCCTACGAGCAGTACTTC.